Shown below are 2 T cell receptor beta chains from a single sample sequenced in a study of blood T cell repertoires in COVID-19. The table came from immunoSEQ multiplex PCR; TCRdb's copy has only in-frame clones and leaves some out. The top ten hold roughly 5% of the sample, which has about 160,000 clones, over 70% seen once. What was sequenced was PBMCs or T cells enriched from blood (not recorded which). The receptors were gathered from a woman in her thirties or forties with acute COVID-19.

This clone has a single count. Other nucleotide sequences in the sample specify the same CDR3. This chain joins TRBV6-5 and TRBJ1-2; unclear D gene. V lost 7 bases and J 0 bases, leaving 6 bases between the germline ends. The V gene's germline CDR1 is MNHEY and CDR2 SVGAGI. The CDR3 covers 12 residues. CDR3 sequence reads: CASKGANYGYTF. CDR3 nucleotides: TGTGCCAGCAAGGGAGCTAACTATGGCTACACCTTC.

V usage is TRBV11-3 and J usage is TRBJ1-1; no reliable D call. V was pared by 2 bases and J by 2 bases, with 12 bases between. The CDR3 runs 15 residues. Germline CDR1 SGHNT, CDR2 YENEEA. This CDR3 is CASSLFGQANTEAFF. The CDR3 region has the DNA TGTGCCAGCAGCTTATTTGGGCAGGCCAACACTGAAGCTTTCTTT. Full variable domain (remainder filled in from reference TRBV11-3 and TRBJ1-1): EAGVVQSPRYKIIEKKQPVAFWCNPISGHNTLYWYLQNLGQGPELLIRYENEEAVDDSQLPKDRFSAERLKGVDSTLKIQPAELGDSAVYLCASSLFGQANTEAFFGQGTRLTVV.